The subject of this entry is one TCR beta chain. This clone appeared a few times. Its target antigen remains unknown. The sequenced fragment ends 3 residues before the CDR3 boundary, so the rest is inferred from the germline J gene. Measured from the cysteine to the phenylalanine, the CDR3 is 15 residues long. Only the CDR3 bases that were read are kept: 36 of them, in frame from base 1. The junction shows trimming of 3 bases on V and 1 base on J, and the gene matches do not reach 8 bases of it. Via the germline V gene (reference sequence), CDR1 is DFQATT and CDR2 SNEGSKA. This record comes from a study of T cell clonality in common variable immunodeficiency (dated by TCRdb to 2014 to 2015). CVID samples and control samples contributed equivalent amounts of genomic DNA as sequencing input. For every sample, a 60 bp segment covering the rearranged TCRbeta CDR3 region was amplified and then sequenced. The immunoSEQ assay, a bias-corrected multiplex PCR combined with high-throughput sequencing, was used to amplify TCRbeta. In the original analysis: Every unique nucleotide sequence counted as a clone and was annotated with V, D and J genes, copy number and frequency. Sequences were labeled productive if in frame, and non-productive if out of frame or containing stop codons. As previously described, clonality was calculated on the basis of Shannon's entropy. The predicted amino acid sequences of productive clones were used to derive mean CDR3 Kyte-Doolittle hydropathy. The R hclust function was used to hierarchically cluster scaled V gene usage with Manhattan distance and complete linkage. Sharing of clones by CDR3 amino acid sequence was evaluated through resampling of 12 repertoires per group over 100 rounds. The repertoires were searched for approximately 73 published EBV-specific and some 240 published CMV-specific TCRbeta sequences. After two CVID samples that produced fewer than 10,000 sequences were dropped from the analysis, 42 CVID repertoires remained. Drawn from immuneACCESS, this table holds only the in-frame rearrangements with V and J called that TCRdb kept. Clones are partly lost; checked studies trace under half to an unresolved V gene and leave the rest unexplained. D and trimming were read from the DNA, whereas the V and J calls and clone size are those reported in that table. The sample features about 32,000 clones, and none is a singleton. The biggest ten clones account for 5% to 7% of the sample.

Findings and caveats that apply to the study as a whole: TCRbeta clonality was higher in CVID subjects than in healthy controls (t-test p = 0.018), and the increase was most characteristic of about a third of subjects. Even though DNA input was the same, control samples had an average of around 78,000 unique sequences each, compared with about 32,000 in CVID samples. Patient heterogeneity within the CVID cohort put limits on correlating repertoire features with clinical complications. According to the authors, finding the cause of the higher clonality in CVID would require sequencing the repertoires of T cell subpopulations. CVID subjects shared fewer TCRbeta clones with each other than healthy controls did (p < 0.0001). CVID TCRbeta sequences reportedly showed fewer deletions and N-nucleotide insertions and lacked highly modified clones with 13 or more V deletions.

Standard criteria, namely reduction of serum IgG, IgA and/or IgM below the normal range together with specific antibody deficiency, were applied for the diagnosis of CVID. The CVID group comprised some 45 subjects, 15 female and approximately 30 male, aged roughly 8 to 65 years with a mean age of around 40. Most of the CVID patients and most of the healthy controls were of Caucasian heritage. Replacement immunoglobulin therapy had been administered to all CVID subjects for at least one year at the time of study participation. At blood collection, none of the CVID subjects was ill or on immunomodulatory or immunosuppressive medication. From each donor, roughly 4.5 to 8 ml of heparinized peripheral whole blood was collected. TCRbeta CDR3 repertoires were sequenced from genomic DNA of adults with common variable immune deficiency (CVID) and healthy adult controls. Diluted blood was subjected to density centrifugation over Hypaque 1077 or Ficoll-Paque for isolation of peripheral blood mononuclear cells. Genomic DNA was extracted from unsorted mononuclear cells by Qiagen column purification or by a centrifugation-based method.

The receptor comes from a human donor with common variable immunodeficiency. The chain couples TRBV20-1 to TRBJ2-7, with 8 middle bases fitting TRBD1. Sequenced sample: peripheral blood mononuclear cells. The sequenced part of the CDR3 DNA is TGCAGTGCTAGGGGGGACAGGACCGTTTCCTACGAG. Protein translation: CSARGDRTVSYE. The CDR3, in full, reads CSARGDRTVSYEQYF.